The present T cell receptor beta chain was sequenced within a study of regulatory T cells in long-lasting Graves disease. Time point indicated: newly diagnosed GD, antithyroid drugs for less than 3 months. Generation of the TCR library employed RNA extracted from PBMCs. V lost 4 bases to trimming and J lost 6 bases, with 13 bases between them. CDR3 length equals 13 residues. Germline V gives CDR1 SQVTM, CDR2 ANQGSEA. Building of the TCR beta libraries involved iRepertoire HTBI primers and Arm-PCR of CDR3 regions. TCRdb itself ran the multiplex PCR reads through MiXCR, one entry per CDR3 protein. The sample records more than 400,000 distinct CDR3 sequences, about 17% being singletons. This sample was also put to use in a study of T cells in Graves' hyperthyroidism and ophthalmopathy.

The sequence was collected from a man aged 40-55 years with Graves disease. The material sequenced was peripheral blood mononuclear cells (PBMCs), taken at new diagnosis, from a patient treated with antithyroid drugs. The chain has TRBV29-1 and TRBJ2-1; D unresolved. The CDR3: CSVGFASGNEQFF. CDR3 sequence (DNA): TGCAGCGTTGGCTTTGCATCAGGCAATGAGCAGTTCTTC.